This note documents a single T cell receptor beta chain sequence. Per the original data handling: Estimates of nucleated cell counts were drawn from the amplification of reference gene primers. This table comes from immunoSEQ multiplex PCR, and its TCRdb copy is limited to in-frame clones, with some not included. V and J calls and clone size are copied from that table; D and trimming were computed from the DNA. The sample records 250,000 to 300,000 clones, roughly 90% being singletons. This sample is part of a study of blood T cell repertoires in COVID-19. Whole-study context: Sites in the United States, Italy and Spain provided acute and convalescent COVID-19 samples. In each case, the material was cDNA or gDNA derived from T cells, B-cell-depleted T cells, or PBMCs.

The Seattle patients joined while their infection was active and were tracked longitudinally afterward. Material: peripheral blood. This TCR came from a woman between 25 and 40 years old with COVID-19, enrolled during active disease.

In DNA form, the CDR3 reads TGTGCCAGCAGCTTCCTCGCTAGCGGGGGCCTGAACGAGCAGTACTTC. Translating it yields CASSFLASGGLNEQYF. The chain employs TRBV5-4 and TRBJ2-7; 10 bases map to TRBD2. CDR1 is SGHNT and CDR2 is YYREEE in the germline V gene (reference sequence). The length of the CDR3 is 16 residues. After removal of 2 bases from V and 5 bases from J, the junction contained 10 bases not matched to a gene.